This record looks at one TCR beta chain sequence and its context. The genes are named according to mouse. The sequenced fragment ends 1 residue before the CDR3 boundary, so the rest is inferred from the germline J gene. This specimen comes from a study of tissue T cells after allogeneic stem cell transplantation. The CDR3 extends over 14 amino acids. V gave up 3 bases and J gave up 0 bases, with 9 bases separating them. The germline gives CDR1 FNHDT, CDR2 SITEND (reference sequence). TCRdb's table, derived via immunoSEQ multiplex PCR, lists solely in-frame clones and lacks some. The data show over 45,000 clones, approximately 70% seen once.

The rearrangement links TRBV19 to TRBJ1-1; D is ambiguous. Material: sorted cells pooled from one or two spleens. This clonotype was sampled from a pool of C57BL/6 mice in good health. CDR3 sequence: CASSRAVANTEVFF. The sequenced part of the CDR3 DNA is TGTGCCAGCAGTAGGGCAGTTGCAAACACAGAAGTCTTC.